This is a list of T cell receptor beta chains from one sample in a study of blood T cells in healthy people across ages. Each CDR3 protein is one row after TCRdb ran MiXCR on the 5' RACE reads. The repertoire holds 1.5 million to 2 million distinct CDR3 sequences, with about two fifths as singletons. Sequenced input: blood. The origin of the receptors is a human donor in good health. Both conserved end residues are part of each CDR3. D genes are given only for firm matches. Where a row states a size, it is once, few, many or the class of an expanded clone; other rows omit it.

clone_size j_call d_call v_call cdr3_nt cdr3_aa
- TRBJ1-1 - TRBV20-1 TGCAGCGCCGCACGGATGTACACTGAAGCTTTCTTT CSAARMYTEAFF
few TRBJ2-5 - TRBV7-2 TGTGCCAGCAGCTTAGCGAGACGGGCGTACCAAGAGACCCAGTACTTC CASSLARRAYQETQYF
few TRBJ2-7 TRBD1 TRBV20-1 TGCAGTGCTTCCCGGGACAGGGCACTCTACGAGCAGTACTTC CSASRDRALYEQYF
- TRBJ1-5 TRBD1 TRBV20-1 TGCAGTGCCCAACAGGGGCGCAATCAGCCCCAGCATTTT CSAQQGRNQPQHF
- TRBJ2-2 TRBD2 TRBV4-3 TGCGCCAGCACCCGGAGGAGCGGGGCCGGGGAACTGTTTTTT CASTRRSGAGELFF
few TRBJ1-6 - TRBV6-2/TRBV6-3 TGTGCCAGCCAGATCCCCTTGGGGGGTTCACCCCTCCACTTT CASQIPLGGSPLHF
few TRBJ1-2 - TRBV4-3 TGCGCCAGCAGCCAAGAAAGAGGGCCATACTATGGCTACACCTTC CASSQERGPYYGYTF
few TRBJ1-4 - TRBV9 TGTGCCAGCAGCGAGGGCGGGACACCAACTAATGAAAAACTGTTTTTT CASSEGGTPTNEKLFF
- TRBJ1-2 - TRBV20-1 TGCGGTGCTTCTCAGGGAAACTATGGCTACACCTTC CGASQGNYGYTF
- TRBJ2-5 - TRBV20-1 TGCAGTGCCAGGGGGGGAAACCAAGAGGCCCAGTACTTC CSARGGNQEAQYF
few TRBJ1-6 - TRBV7-2 TGTGCCAGCAGCTTTCAGGGAAGAGATAATTCACCCCTCCACTTT CASSFQGRDNSPLHF
- TRBJ2-7 TRBD1 TRBV14 TGTGCCAGCAGCCACTGGGACAGCACCTACGAGCAGTACTTC CASSHWDSTYEQYF
- TRBJ1-4 - TRBV6-6 TGTGCCAGCAGCTCGAATCAGGGAAAACTGTTTTTT CASSSNQGKLFF
- TRBJ2-7 - TRBV2 TGTGCCAGCAGTGTGACCGGGGCCAACGAGCAGTACTTC CASSVTGANEQYF
- TRBJ2-1 - TRBV20-1 TGCAGTGCTAGAGACCCTTCCGGGCGGGCCTACAATGAGCAGTTCTTC CSARDPSGRAYNEQFF
- TRBJ1-6 - TRBV5-1 TGCGCCAGCAGCTTGGCGACGGGACATAGTTCACCCCTCCACTTT CASSLATGHSSPLHF
- TRBJ2-3 TRBD1 TRBV7-3 TGTGCCAGCAGCTCGGGACAGGGGGCAGCGGGCACAGATACGCAGTATTTT CASSSGQGAAGTDTQYF
many TRBJ2-1 - TRBV12-3/TRBV12-4 TGTGCCAGCAGCTTAACACAGTACAATGAGCAGTTCTTC CASSLTQYNEQFF
- TRBJ2-1 - TRBV4-2 TGTGCCAGCAGCCAAGCCACGGGCGGGGGCGATGAGCAGTTCTTC CASSQATGGGDEQFF
few TRBJ2-7 TRBD1 TRBV6-1 TGTGCCAGCAGTATCCAGGGGGCCGCCTACGAGCAGTACTTC CASSIQGAAYEQYF
few TRBJ2-1 - TRBV7-9 TGTGCCAGCAGCCCCCGAGGATCTTCAGGGGGGGTGTACAATGAGCAGTTCTTC CASSPRGSSGGVYNEQFF
- TRBJ2-6 - TRBV6-5 TGTGCCAGCAGTTACTCATCCTCTGGGGCCAACGTCCGGACTTTC CASSYSSSGANVRTF
- TRBJ1-1 TRBD1 TRBV27 TGTGCCAGCAGTGGGACAGGGGGCATCACTGAAGCTTTCTTT CASSGTGGITEAFF
- TRBJ1-4 - TRBV10-3 TGTGCCATCAGTGAATGTGAAAGGGGTGAAAAACTGTTTTTT CAISECERGEKLFF
few TRBJ1-1 - TRBV6-4 TGTGCCAGCAGTTCCGAGAGGAACACTGAAGCTTTCTTT CASSSERNTEAFF
few TRBJ2-1 - TRBV18 TGTGCCAGCTCAAAGGACGGGCTAAAGGAGCAGTTCTTC CASSKDGLKEQFF
- TRBJ2-7 - TRBV5-1 TGCGCCAGCAGCGTGCGGACAGGAGCTGGCGGGAGCTCCTACGAGCAGTACTTC CASSVRTGAGGSSYEQYF
- TRBJ2-3 - TRBV18 TGTGCCAGCTCGTCATTTGTTGGAGATACGCAGTATTTT CASSSFVGDTQYF
- TRBJ1-5 - TRBV9 TGTGCCAGCAGCGTGACAGATAGCAATCAGCCCCAGCATTTT CASSVTDSNQPQHF
once TRBJ2-7 TRBD1 TRBV29-1 TGCAGCGTTGAAGCGTTTGACAGGGGGCGAGCGGGGCCTCTCTACGAGCAGTACTTC CSVEAFDRGRAGPLYEQYF
few TRBJ2-5 TRBD2 TRBV3-1 TGTGCCAGCAGCCAAGTCGGGCTAGCGGGGCCAAAAGAGACCCAGTACTTC CASSQVGLAGPKETQYF
- TRBJ2-5 - TRBV6-5 TGTGCCAGCAGTTACAAGGTAGAAGAGACCCAGTACTTC CASSYKVEETQYF
few TRBJ1-4 - TRBV7-2 TGTGCCAGCAGCTTGTTGGAAGGGTTTGAAAAACTGTTTTTT CASSLLEGFEKLFF
few TRBJ2-1 - TRBV7-3 TGTGCCAGACTCGGGCTGTTGGAACTCCGCTCCTACAATGAGCAGTTCTTC CARLGLLELRSYNEQFF
- TRBJ2-7 - TRBV4-1 TGCGCCAGCAGCCAAGGGCCGGTGGTTGGGGTATACGAGCAGTACTTC CASSQGPVVGVYEQYF
- TRBJ2-7 - TRBV6-5 TGTGCCAGCAGTCAACCTACGAGGACGGCCTCCTACGAGCAGTACTTC CASSQPTRTASYEQYF
few TRBJ2-7 - TRBV5-8 TGTGCCAGCAGCTTGGAACAGGGGACTTTCTACGAGCAGTACTTC CASSLEQGTFYEQYF
- TRBJ1-6 - TRBV7-2 TGTGCCAGCCGGCTGGGCGAGGGCGCTAATTCACCCCTCCACTTT CASRLGEGANSPLHF
- TRBJ1-1 - TRBV10-3 TGTGCCATCAGTGAGGGGTTACGGAACACTGAAGCTTTCTTT CAISEGLRNTEAFF
- TRBJ2-3 - TRBV4-1 TGCGCCAGTAGCCAAGGGCAATTCGGGGGTTACACAGATACGCAGTATTTT CASSQGQFGGYTDTQYF
- TRBJ1-2 - TRBV30 TGTGCCTGGAGTGTTCCCTCGACGGACTACACCTTC CAWSVPSTDYTF
- TRBJ2-1 - TRBV12-3/TRBV12-4 TGTGCCAGCAGTTTAGTTGGACACAATGAGCAGTTCTTC CASSLVGHNEQFF
- TRBJ2-7 TRBD1 TRBV6-5 TGTGCCAGCAGTTACTACGACAGGGGATCCTACGAGCAGTACTTC CASSYYDRGSYEQYF
few TRBJ1-5 - TRBV12-3/TRBV12-4 TGTGCCAGCATCCCGGGCACAAATAGCAATCAGCCCCAGCATTTT CASIPGTNSNQPQHF
- TRBJ2-7 - TRBV4-3 TGCGCCAGCAGCCAAGGCCCAGGGGGGTACGAGCAGTACTTC CASSQGPGGYEQYF
- TRBJ1-3 - TRBV7-8 TGTGCCAGCAGCATATCACCAGCTGGAAACACCATATATTTT CASSISPAGNTIYF
few TRBJ2-6 - TRBV5-1 TGCGCCAGCAGCTTGTATTGGCAGGACTCTGGGGCCAACGTCCTGACTTTC CASSLYWQDSGANVLTF
- TRBJ2-7 - TRBV4-3 TGCGCCAGCAGCCAAGAGGGGGGACAGCCCTACGAGCAGTACTTC CASSQEGGQPYEQYF
few TRBJ1-4 - TRBV7-2 TGTGCCAGCAGCTTAAATGGACAGACAGGAAATGAAAAACTGTTTTTT CASSLNGQTGNEKLFF
many TRBJ2-7 TRBD2 TRBV29-1 TGCAGCGTAAGGGGCGGGGGTGACTACGAGCAGTACTTC CSVRGGGDYEQYF
- TRBJ1-1 TRBD1 TRBV5-1 TGCGCCAGCAGGGACAGGGGACCTCTCTTTGAAGCTTTCTTT CASRDRGPLFEAFF
few TRBJ2-5 TRBD2 TRBV20-1 TGCAGTGCTAGGATTCTCGGACTAGCGGACACTGCGACGTACCAAGAGACCCAGTACTTC CSARILGLADTATYQETQYF
- TRBJ1-2 - TRBV5-6 TGTGCCAGCAGCGCGATCCCCGGGGATGGCTACACCTTC CASSAIPGDGYTF